This entry lists 25 T cell receptor beta chains sequenced from one sample in a study of T cells in Graves' hyperthyroidism and ophthalmopathy. Amplification yielded TCR beta CDR3 regions, with RNA transcripts as the source. First-round RT-PCR with HTBI primers amplified the TCR CDR3 region. TCRdb re-called the multiplex PCR reads through MiXCR, storing one row per CDR3 protein. Among 390,000 or so distinct CDR3 sequences listed, over 12% were seen once. Sequenced: blood. The receptors derive from a man between 18 and 35 years old with Graves' ophthalmopathy.

This clonotype showed up many times. The genes are TRBV5-1 and TRBJ2-7, with D possibly TRBD1 on 7 matching bases. Trimming shortened V by 4 bases and J by 0 bases, and 11 bases separated the two germline ends. The CDR3 has 14 residues. Germline CDR1 SGHRS, CDR2 YFSETQ. The CDR3 is CASSGGDSSYEQYF. The CDR3 coding sequence is TGCGCCAGCAGCGGAGGGGACAGCTCCTACGAGCAGTACTTC.

This clonotype was seen ten or more times. This rearrangement joins TRBV29-1 to TRBJ2-3; 11 nucleotides match TRBD2. V shed 4 bases, J shed 4 bases, and the junction held 7 bases outside the gene matches. Germline values: CDR1 SQVTM, CDR2 ANQGSEA. The CDR3 spans 15 residues. CDR3: CSVALLAGGSDTQYF. The CDR3 region has the DNA TGCAGCGTTGCCCTCCTAGCGGGGGGTTCAGATACGCAGTATTTT.

Concerning this clonotype itself: Just one base apart from a much larger clone, this may be a read error. Lacking the conserved final phenylalanine or tryptophan, this CDR3 likely reflects a read error. The rearrangement uses TRBV11-2 and TRBJ1-1, with D possibly being TRBD1 (6 bases). Germline CDR1 is SGHAT and CDR2 is FQNNGV. V lost 4 bases and J 8 bases, leaving 14 bases between the germline ends. This CDR3 contains 13 residues. This CDR3 is CASSSTGTPEAFL. The DNA of the CDR3 is TGTGCCAGCAGCTCGACCGGGACACCCGAAGCTTTCCTT.

This clonotype was observed at least ten times. V and J are TRBV27 and TRBJ2-3, with D possibly matching TRBD1 (6 bases). The CDR3 runs 15 residues. V gave up 4 bases and J gave up 4 bases, with 15 bases separating them. Germline-derived CDR1 and CDR2 are MNHEY and SMNVEV (reference sequence). The DNA of the CDR3 is TGTGCCAGCAGTTCCGGGACACACCCGGCAGATACGCAGTATTTT. It yields the protein CASSSGTHPADTQYF.

The table lists this clonotype with a few counts. CDR3 residues: CASRSSGASSYNEQFF. CDR3 nucleotide sequence: TGCGCCAGCAGGAGTAGCGGGGCGAGCTCCTACAATGAGCAGTTCTTC. The chain links TRBV5-1 to TRBJ2-1, with TRBD2 matching 8 bases. The germline CDR1 and CDR2 sequences are SGHRS and YFSETQ. This CDR3 contains 16 residues. V was pared by 5 bases and J by 0 bases, with 7 bases of the junction left unmatched.

In this sample, this clonotype turned up a few times. The chain carries TRBV9 and TRBJ2-6, with D unresolved. V lost 0 bases and J 0 bases, leaving 7 bases between the germline ends. CDR3 length equals 16 residues. The germline V gene has CDR1 SGDLS and CDR2 YYNGEE. The CDR3 region is CASSVATVSGANVLTF. The CDR3 DNA reads as TGTGCCAGCAGCGTAGCTACGGTCTCTGGGGCCAACGTCCTGACTTTC.

This clonotype was counted a few times. The rearrangement links TRBV24-1 to TRBJ1-5; D not resolved. Trimming took 6 bases from V and 0 from J, leaving 5 bases between them. Germline V gene lookup returns CDR1 KGHDR and CDR2 SFDVKD. This CDR3 contains 13 residues. The CDR3 loop reads CATSHRSNQPQHF. The CDR3 coding sequence is TGTGCCACCAGTCACCGTAGCAATCAGCCCCAGCATTTT.

In its sample, this clonotype was seen many times. V is TRBV2 and J is TRBJ2-3; D gene uncertain. Germline V gives CDR1 SNHLY, CDR2 FYNNEI. This CDR3 comprises 13 residues. The germline V and J ends were trimmed by 7 bases and 2 bases, with 10 bases remaining between them. The CDR3 region is CASIGSSTDTQYF. The DNA of the CDR3 is TGTGCCAGCATAGGCTCTTCCACAGATACGCAGTATTTT.

This clonotype has a handful of counts. The chain employs TRBV18 and TRBJ1-2; D uncertain. The CDR3 totals 14 residues. The V end lost 4 bases, the J end lost 3 bases, and 12 bases lay between the germline ends. The germline CDR1 and CDR2 sequences are KGHSH and LQKENI. The DNA of the CDR3 is TGTGCCAGCTCACAGGAACCGGGTCACTATGGCTACACCTTC. Translating it yields CASSQEPGHYGYTF.

This clonotype was recorded a few times. The V call is TRBV27, the J call TRBJ1-5, with 8 bases that match TRBD1. The germline V gene has CDR1 MNHEY and CDR2 SMNVEV (reference sequence). The CDR3 is 12 residues long. V shed 6 bases and J 7 bases; nucleotides not matched to a gene: 2. The CDR3 is CASSTGGQPQHF. The CDR3 DNA is TGTGCCAGCAGCACAGGGGGGCAGCCCCAGCATTTT.

The chain joins TRBV29-1 to TRBJ1-4, with 7 bases lining up with TRBD1. CDR3 length equals 16 residues. Looked up from germline, CDR1 is SQVTM and CDR2 is ANQGSEA. V lost 6 bases to trimming and J lost 5 bases; unmatched junction nucleotides: 15. CDR3 DNA sequence: TGCAGCGTGGGGGACCTAACCGGGACAGAAAATGAAAAACTGTTTTTT. Amino acid sequence: CSVGDLTGTENEKLFF.

This clonotype was counted ten times or more. The J gene is TRBJ1-5, the V gene TRBV7-2, with D perhaps matching TRBD1 (6 bases). CDR1 is SGHTA, CDR2 FQGNSA, per germline. With 5 bases removed from V and 1 base from J, the gap between germline ends came to 15 bases. The CDR3 totals 16 residues. This CDR3 is CASSPGGRWSNQPQHF. Here the CDR3 DNA reads TGTGCCAGCAGCCCCGGGGGGCGATGGAGCAATCAGCCCCAGCATTTT.

In regard to this clonotype: A read error may be the cause here, since a much bigger clone is one base away. The rearrangement uses TRBV10-1 and TRBJ2-7; D uncertain. V shed 4 bases and J shed 7 bases, with 14 bases lying between them. This CDR3 spans 13 amino acids. CDR1 and CDR2 (germline): WNHNN, SYGVQD (reference sequence). CDR3 amino acids: CASSAGQVGEQYF. CDR3 bases: TGCGCCAGCAGTGCCGGGCAAGTCGGTGAGCAGTACTTC.

The rearrangement uses TRBV25-1 and TRBJ1-2; TRBD1 is a possible D gene (5 bases). Germline V gives CDR1 MGHDK, CDR2 SYGVNS. The CDR3 length is 13 residues. V lost 4 bases and J lost 5, with 11 bases in between. The CDR3 spells CASSVGAKYGYTF. CDR3 coding DNA: TGTGCCAGCAGTGTTGGGGCCAAGTATGGCTACACCTTC.

This clonotype showed up many times. J is TRBJ2-1 and V is TRBV29-1; perhaps TRBD1 as D (6 bases). Per the germline V gene, CDR1 is SQVTM and CDR2 is ANQGSEA. Deletions cut 6 bases from V and 7 bases from J, with 7 bases between. The CDR3 spans 10 residues. The CDR3 DNA sequence: TGCAGCGTGCAGGGGAATGAGCAGTTCTTC. Protein: CSVQGNEQFF.

This clonotype was detected a few times. The gene calls are TRBV7-2 and TRBJ1-2; D remains unclear. CDR3 length: 16 amino acids. The germline CDR1 and CDR2 sequences are SGHTA and FQGNSA. Trimming removed 1 base from V and 2 bases from J, with 14 bases in between. This CDR3 reads CASSLDFIGRNYGYTF. CDR3 in DNA: TGTGCCAGCAGCTTAGATTTCATAGGACGGAACTATGGCTACACCTTC.

This clonotype appeared many times. CDR3 coding DNA: TGTGCCAGCAGCCAAGATGTACTGGAGACAGTCCATGGCTACACCTTC. The encoded protein is CASSQDVLETVHGYTF. This chain uses TRBV3-1 with TRBJ1-2; D might be TRBD1 (5 bases). V lost 0 bases and J lost 6, with 17 bases in between. The CDR3 is 16 residues long. Germline V gene sequence: CDR1 LGHDT, CDR2 YNNKEL (reference sequence).

The CDR3 here is CASSYSNLGDQPQHF. DNA for the CDR3: TGTGCCAGCAGTTACTCAAATCTGGGAGATCAGCCCCAGCATTTT. V is TRBV6-2 or TRBV6-3 and J is TRBJ1-5; D remains unclear. CDR1 MNHEY and CDR2 SVGEGT come from the germline V gene. This CDR3 is 15 amino acids long. V was pared by 0 bases and J by 5 bases, with 11 bases between.

A note on this clonotype: A clone one base away is much larger, so this may be a read error. The chain has TRBV20-1 and TRBJ2-1; D is perhaps TRBD2 (6 bases). Trimming pared 1 base from V and 7 bases from J, leaving 11 bases between. The CDR3 has 13 residues. CDR1 and CDR2 (germline): DFQATT, SNEGSKA (reference sequence). The DNA of the CDR3 is TGCAGTGCTAGAGGTGCTAGCGTTAATGAGCAGTTCTTC. It encodes CSARGASVNEQFF.

The chain carries TRBV6-2 or TRBV6-3 and TRBJ2-1; D gene unclear. Trimming left V 0 bases short and J 7 bases short, with 16 bases between. The CDR3 is 16 amino acids. Germline-derived CDR1 and CDR2 are MNHEY and SVGEGT. The chain's CDR3 is CASSYSTDLPWNEQFF. The CDR3, as DNA: TGTGCCAGCAGTTACTCCACAGACCTCCCTTGGAATGAGCAGTTCTTC.

This clonotype occurred many times. J is TRBJ2-3 and V is TRBV24-1, with 10 bases fitting TRBD2. Germline CDR1 is KGHDR and CDR2 is SFDVKD. The CDR3 runs 16 residues. V shed 7 bases and J 0 bases; nucleotides not matched to a gene: 6. The CDR3: CATSGSGRTSTDTQYF. Written as DNA, the CDR3 is TGTGCCACCAGCGGTAGCGGGAGGACCAGCACAGATACGCAGTATTTT.

This clonotype was counted many times. The V call is TRBV27, the J call TRBJ2-7; D gene ambiguous. Germline V gene sequence: CDR1 MNHEY, CDR2 SMNVEV (reference sequence). The CDR3 is 11 amino acids. The V end was cut by 6 bases, the J end by 7 bases, with 10 bases between. CDR3 coding DNA: TGTGCCAGCAGCTTTGGACGGGAGCAGTACTTC. This codes for CASSFGREQYF.

V gene TRBV5-1 combines with J gene TRBJ2-2; 8 nucleotides match TRBD1. In germline, CDR1 is SGHRS, CDR2 YFSETQ. The CDR3 length is 15 residues. The V and J ends lost 1 base and 7 bases, in that order; junction bases with no gene match: 6. DNA of the CDR3: TGCGCCAGCAGCTTGTGGCAGGGGGCCGACGGGGAGCTGTTTTTT. The encoded protein is CASSLWQGADGELFF.

Ten or more counts support this clonotype. The chain joins TRBV29-1 to TRBJ2-7; TRBD2 matches at 15 bases. V lost 5 bases, J lost 0 bases, and 8 bases stayed unmatched. Germline loops: CDR1 SQVTM, CDR2 ANQGSEA. The CDR3 consists of 17 residues. Here the CDR3 reads CSVQGLAGGPSSYEQYF. The DNA of the CDR3 is TGCAGCGTTCAAGGACTAGCGGGAGGGCCGAGCTCCTACGAGCAGTACTTC.

This clonotype was picked up a small number of times. In DNA, the CDR3 is TGTGCCAGCAGACGGACACTGAGCTCCTACGAGCAGTACTTC. This codes for CASRRTLSSYEQYF. V is TRBV6-1 and J is TRBJ2-7; D might be TRBD1 (5 bases). The CDR3 spans 14 residues. Trimming removed 6 bases from V and 0 bases from J, with 12 bases in between. Germline V gene data show CDR1 as MNHNS and CDR2 as SASEGT.